This T cell receptor beta chain was obtained from a study of T-cell memory formation after mild COVID-19. Study overall: Among the donors, TCR clusters were largely specific to each donor.

V lost 2 bases and J lost 0; bases outside the gene matches: 9. The CDR3 contains 18 residues. Germline V CDR1 and CDR2: LGHNA, YSLEER. cDNA libraries for TCR alpha and TCR beta, carrying sample barcodes and UMIs, came from 5'RACE with constant-segment primers. MiXCR, applied by TCRdb to the 5' RACE reads, yields one record per CDR3 protein. This sample yields around 190,000 distinct CDR3 sequences, of which less than 20% are seen a single time; roughly 3.7% belongs to the top ten. Notes on this clonotype: The antigen is unknown.

Findings and caveats of the study: There was a balanced CD4/CD8 profile in clones contracting day 15 to 85, and later expanders leaned CD4+. Shrinking CD4+ clones were chiefly CM and EM; CD8+ ones were chiefly EMRA.

Sequencing was done on a sample of PBMCs or a T cell subset sorted from them (not recorded which). This TCR was recovered from a man younger than 30 who had mild COVID-19 (a few samples of this study predate the infection). Cell type and time point are not known. The chain recombines TRBV4-3 with TRBJ2-3; 9 bases align to TRBD2. CDR3 DNA sequence: TGCGCCAGCAGCCAATACGCGGGGGGGGGTTTTAGCACAGATACGCAGTATTTT. Translating it yields CASSQYAGGGFSTDTQYF.